This TCR beta chain was captured in a study of OX40 agonist ivuxolimab in advanced cancers. The CDR3 loop spans 16 amino acids. Germline CDR1 reads SEHNR; CDR2 reads FQNEAQ (reference sequence). V shed 1 base and J 6 bases; nucleotides not matched to a gene: 7. Researchers took blood at baseline, on cycle 4 day 1, and on cycle 7 day 1. Libraries were prepared by immunoSEQ multiplex PCR; TCRdb keeps only in-frame clonotypes and omits some of them. The sample lists about 21,000 clones, 88% occurring once. This TCR derives from an adult with an advanced solid tumor such as melanoma, head and neck, liver or kidney cancer. This chain links TRBV7-9 with TRBJ2-1; 9 nucleotides align to TRBD2. The sequencing used CD4+ or CD8+ T cells sorted from blood, collected in a trial of the OX40 agonist ivuxolimab. CDR3 nucleotide sequence: TGTGCCAGCAGCTTAGGGGGCGGGAGGGCCCGCAATGAGCAGTTCTTC. Translated: CASSLGGGRARNEQFF.